The TCR beta chain described here comes from a study of T cells in Graves' hyperthyroidism and ophthalmopathy. Amplified TCR beta CDR3 regions came from RNA transcripts. Researchers ran a first-round RT-PCR on the TCR CDR3 using the HTBI primer set. TCRdb fed the multiplex PCR reads into MiXCR, producing one record per CDR3 protein. This sample has hundreds of thousands of distinct CDR3 sequences; roughly 15% occur once, and the top ten carry roughly 3.5%. Orbital computed tomography, thyroid ultrasound, serum thyroxine and TRAb, and clinical symptoms together informed the diagnoses. Between the trimmed V and J ends, which lost 1 base and 6 bases, there was a span of 15 bases. This CDR3 spans 15 amino acids. Germline CDR1 reads LGHDT; CDR2 reads YNNKEL (reference sequence). This clonotype was seen a few times.

Specimen: blood. The chain combines TRBV3-1 with TRBJ1-1; D might be TRBD1 (5 bases). The sequence was obtained from a woman between 35 and 50 years old with Graves' ophthalmopathy. CDR3 bases: TGTGCCAGCAGCCAAGGGTGGGGGGGAGGCTCTGAAGCTTTCTTT. Its translation is CASSQGWGGGSEAFF. Together with reference TRBV3-1 and TRBJ1-1, the CDR3 gives the full variable domain: DTAVSQTPKYLVTQMGNDKSIKCEQNLGHDTMYWYKQDSKKFLKIMFSYNNKELIINETVPNRFSPKSPDKAHLNLHINSLELGDSAVYFCASSQGWGGGSEAFFGQGTRLTVV.